The clone carrying this TCR beta chain was counted once. Its antigen is not known. This sample is drawn from a study of T cell clonotyping in hematopoietic cell transplantation. This CDR3 contains 15 residues. Germline assignment: CDR1 MGHDK and CDR2 SYGVNS. V dropped 5 bases and J dropped 7; count of bases not matched to a gene: 8. The repertoire was sequenced with immunoSEQ multiplex PCR; TCRdb's copy has only in-frame clones and lacks some. The profile shows roughly 10,000 clones, around 97% of them singletons. Study-wide results and caveats: Without cell sorting, CD4 versus CD8 contributions remain unresolved.

The chain employs TRBV25-1 and TRBJ1-4, with TRBD1 identical over 9 bases. This TCR was recovered from a male patient aged 60 to 75 who had an allogeneic stem cell transplant from a related donor, so the T cells may come from the graft donor. Some clones in this sample may be carry-over from other donors' samples. Here the sequenced sample was peripheral blood mononuclear cells, taken 100 days after allogeneic stem cell transplant. The CDR3 nucleotides read TGTGCCAGCAGTAGCGGGACAGGGTGGTTTGAAAAACTGTTTTTT. This sequence encodes CASSSGTGWFEKLFF.